This T cell receptor (beta chain) was profiled in a study of blood T cell repertoires in COVID-19. Turning to the study itself: Whether acute or convalescent, the COVID-19 samples came from the United States, Italy and Spain. PBMCs, B-cell-depleted T cells, or T cells were the source of the cDNA or gDNA that made up the material.

Per the original data handling: Estimates of nucleated cell counts were drawn from the amplification of reference gene primers. Clones were read by immunoSEQ multiplex PCR, and TCRdb kept only the in-frame ones, dropping some. The V and J calls and clone size are taken from that table; D and trimming were inferred from the DNA. The sample contains about 69,000 clones, around 83% of which appear only once. This clone was seen a handful of times. This CDR3 is built from 13 residues. The V segment lost 6 bases and the J segment 6 bases; nucleotides outside the gene matches: 4. This clonotype originated in a woman older than 75 with acute or convalescent COVID-19. Sequencing was done on a sample of peripheral blood. The chain is built from TRBV12-3 or TRBV12-4 and TRBJ2-1, with 8 bases fitting TRBD1. The CDR3: CASRTDRGNEQFF. The CDR3 coding sequence is TGTGCCAGCAGAACCGACAGGGGCAATGAGCAGTTCTTC.